A selection of T cell receptor beta chains follows, all from one sample in a study of human T cells and chemical hapten exposure. TCRdb itself ran the RACE reads through MiXCR, one entry per CDR3 protein. The table lists more than 80,000 distinct CDR3 sequences, approximately 8% of them singletons. The source material was whole blood, sampled in connection with sensitization to the hapten diphenylcyclopropenone (DPC). The receptors come from a woman aged 25 to 45 with alopecia areata. Some clones in this sample may be carry-over from other donors' samples. The CDR3 runs from the conserved cysteine through the conserved F or W. D genes are given only for firm matches. Not all rows give a size; the values are once, few, many and, for expanded clones, a class.

j_gene,d_gene,abundance,v_gene,CDR3nt,CDR3aa
TRBJ1-4,-,many,TRBV14,TGTGCCAGCAGCCAAGAGTATGTACGGCGGGAACTGTTTTTT,CASSQEYVRRELFF
TRBJ1-2,-,-,TRBV19,TGTGCCAGTAGGTTGGACAATGGCTATGGCTACACCTTC,CASRLDNGYGYTF
TRBJ1-1,-,many,TRBV20-1,TGCAGTGCTGACCCTCCGGGTGAACAGACCCTGAACACTGAAGCTTTCTTT,CSADPPGEQTLNTEAFF
TRBJ1-1,TRBD1,few,TRBV9,TGTGCCAGCAGCGAGGGACAGGGATACACTGAAGCTTTCTTT,CASSEGQGYTEAFF
TRBJ1-2,-,few,TRBV29-1,TGCAGCGTTGAGCGGACCCCTGGACACTATGGCTACACCTTC,CSVERTPGHYGYTF
TRBJ2-3,-,many,TRBV29-1,TGCAGCGTTGACAGGGGTCTCACAGATACGCAGTATTTT,CSVDRGLTDTQYF
TRBJ2-1,-,many,TRBV5-4,TGTGCCAGCAGCTTGTGGAGGGCAGGGGCCAATGAGCAGTTCTTC,CASSLWRAGANEQFF
TRBJ2-7,-,-,TRBV18,TGTGCCAGCTCACCACGTACGCAGCCAAGGGGAAAAGACGAGCAGTACTTC,CASSPRTQPRGKDEQYF
TRBJ1-2,-,few,TRBV15,TGTGCCACCAGCAGAGATAGTACCTACACCTTC,CATSRDSTYTF
TRBJ1-2,-,many,TRBV7-9,TGTGCCAGCAGCTTAAACGGAGCAGATGGCTACACCTTC,CASSLNGADGYTF
TRBJ1-2,-,many,TRBV12-3/TRBV12-4,TGTGCCAGCAGTTTAGGTTATAACTATGGCTACACCTTC,CASSLGYNYGYTF
TRBJ1-4,-,many,TRBV28,TGTGCCAGTACGCCAGGGTTAACTAATGAAAAACTGTTTTTT,CASTPGLTNEKLFF